This section outlines one TCR beta chain sequence together with its context. This CDR3 is 12 amino acids long. Germline CDR1 reads SGHNT; CDR2 reads YENEEA. The V gene lost 5 bases and the J gene lost 13 bases, with 15 bases spanning the gap. The sample comes from a study of blood T cell repertoires in COVID-19. Overall study: The United States, Italy and Spain provided the acute and convalescent COVID-19 samples. Sources were T cells, B-cell-depleted T cells, or PBMCs; the material itself was cDNA or gDNA.

The protocol was immunoSEQ multiplex PCR, while the TCRdb copy is restricted to in-frame clones and leaves out a portion. The sample has more than 400,000 clones; 70% to 90% are singletons. Sequenced: peripheral blood. The V and J genes are TRBV11-3 and TRBJ2-1; D is possibly TRBD1 (5 bases). This TCR was sampled from a human donor in a cohort sampled during active COVID-19. The CDR3: CASSRDHRRQFF. The CDR3 region has the DNA TGTGCCAGCAGCCGCGATCACAGGCGCCAGTTCTTC. The complete variable domain, with remaining parts taken from reference TRBV11-3 and TRBJ2-1, reads EAGVVQSPRYKIIEKKQPVAFWCNPISGHNTLYWYLQNLGQGPELLIRYENEEAVDDSQLPKDRFSAERLKGVDSTLKIQPAELGDSAVYLCASSRDHRRQFFGPGTRLTVL.